The T cell receptor beta chain under discussion was sequenced for a study of shared clonotypes between healthy human individuals. Study results and limitations: All-four-donor shared clonotypes had higher generation probabilities than non-shared clonotypes did.

CDR1 MNHEY and CDR2 SMNVEV come from the germline V gene (reference sequence). The CDR3 is 18 amino acids. The V end was cut by 6 bases, the J end by 0 bases, with 20 bases between. Regarding this clone: The antigen remains undetermined.

This table comes from immunoSEQ multiplex PCR, and its TCRdb copy is limited to in-frame clones, with some not included. Found here are roughly 2,300,000 clones, roughly 90% of them singletons; the top ten hold around 0.35%. The study separated CD4+ cells into CD45RA+ naive and CD45RA-negative memory subsets. Sequenced material: naive CD4+ T cells from PBMCs. Indicated subset: CD45RA+ positively selected. This sequence originates from a young man in good health. Some clones in this sample may be carry-over from other donors' samples. The V call is TRBV27, the J call TRBJ2-2; D is perhaps TRBD1 or TRBD2 (5 bases each). Here the CDR3 reads CASSQYPSGRTNTGELFF. CDR3 coding DNA: TGTGCCAGCAGCCAGTACCCTTCGGGGCGTACGAACACCGGGGAGCTGTTTTTT.